This T cell receptor (beta chain) was profiled in a study of blood T cell repertoires in COVID-19. Some clones are missing from TCRdb's copy, which holds only in-frame ones; the method was immunoSEQ multiplex PCR. The sample includes 250,000 to 350,000 clones, approximately 84% of them seen just once. Germline V lookup: CDR1 SGDLS, CDR2 YYNGEE. The CDR3 is 16 residues long. Losses at the gene ends were 0 bases for V and 5 bases for J; bases not matched to a gene: 4. This chain connects TRBV9 to TRBJ2-2, with 10 bases aligning to TRBD1. Source material: peripheral blood. The sequence was collected from a human donor with COVID-19, enrolled during active disease. The donor label of this sample is uncertain. CDR3 amino acids: CASSVGTGGLTGELFF. The CDR3 nucleotides are TGTGCCAGCAGCGTAGGGACAGGGGGTTTAACCGGGGAGCTGTTTTTT.